This TCR beta chain was observed in a study of T cell repertoires in cytomegalovirus infection (dated by TCRdb to between 2017 and 2020). General notes on the study: Recently identified HLA-C-restricted CMV epitopes, whose presentation resists viral immunomodulation, were targeted by peptide stimulations together with well-studied HLA-B-restricted epitopes. Donor HLA type was relevant to the analysis, because carriage of CMV infection together with the matching HLA type was indicated by public TCR beta signatures.

What the study reported, not specific to this receptor: Carriers of CMV infection plus the relevant HLA type were discriminated by the cumulative frequency of public TCR beta family members in the study cohort and in an independent roughly 350-donor cohort. The ex vivo response was dominated by HLA-C-restricted CMV-specific TCR beta clonotypes, which also provided the single most frequent clonotype in two of eight donors.

Reading the label with the study, this specimen's treatment or condition is: in vitro stimulation with specific CMV peptide epitopes to enrich CMV-specific T cells. The sample was run on an Illumina HiSeq 1500. TCRdb handled the public reads itself, with Q25 trimming in fastp and clone calling in MiXCR, and kept productive beta chains. A single entry per CDR3 protein holds the most common genes and DNA from its merged rows. This sample has roughly 500,000 distinct CDR3 sequences in its table, and roughly 42% of those were observed once. The ten largest clonotypes hold about 41% of the sample. The germline V gene encodes CDR1 SGHVS and CDR2 FNYEAQ. Trimming takes 1 base from V and 5 bases from J, and the germline ends sit 14 bases apart. The CDR3 starts with the cysteine, ends with the phenylalanine, and has 15 residues. Kept here is only the CDR3 DNA, which spans 45 bases and is read in frame from base 1.

This clonotype was picked up many times. The target of this receptor is not known. Per-base qualities were not stored, and no clone one base away is much larger. The sequencing here drew on cultured PBMCs, taken from culture after CMV antigen stimulation. This clonotype was sampled from a human donor in good health (CMV status not recorded). Some clones in this sample may be carry-over from other donors' samples. Recombination connected TRBV7-6 to TRBJ2-5, with an unclear D gene assignment. The CDR3 in this case is CASSLVGIYTETQYF. DNA sequence: TGTGCCAGCAGCTTAGTAGGCATCTATACCGAGACCCAGTACTTC.